One sample yielded the 17 T cell receptor beta chains listed below, sequenced in a study of blood T cell repertoires in COVID-19. TCRdb keeps only in-frame clones here, not all; method: immunoSEQ multiplex PCR. Of 65,000 to 100,000 clones in the sample, 80% to 90% are singletons; the top ten hold around 5%. Input material: peripheral blood. Receptors originate from a woman of 80 years or more with acute or convalescent COVID-19.

This rearrangement joins TRBV9 to TRBJ2-5; maybe TRBD2 (7 bases). V shed 3 bases and J shed 4 bases, with 10 bases lying between them. CDR3 size: 13 residues. The germline CDR1 and CDR2 sequences are SGDLS and YYNGEE. In DNA form, the CDR3 reads TGTGCCAGCAGCGGGGGAGGGGGAGAGACCCAGTACTTC. This gives the protein CASSGGGGETQYF. Filled out from reference TRBV9 and TRBJ2-5, the complete variable domain reads DSGVTQTPKHLITATGQRVTLRCSPRSGDLSVYWYQQSLDQGLQFLIQYYNGEERAKGNILERFSAQQFPDLHSELNLSSLELGDSALYFCASSGGGGETQYFGPGTRLLVL.

This clone was seen once. J is TRBJ2-1 and V is TRBV6-2 or TRBV6-3, with a possible D match to TRBD1 (6 bases). CDR3 length: 14 residues. Germline loops: CDR1 MNHEY, CDR2 SVGEGT. V gave up 5 bases and J gave up 5 bases, with 13 bases separating them. CDR3 in amino acids: CASSNDRTDNEQFF. The CDR3 DNA follows: TGTGCCAGCAGTAACGACCGGACAGACAATGAGCAGTTCTTC.

This clone came up a few times. This chain joins TRBV29-1 and TRBJ2-2; TRBD2 aligns across 10 bases. V lost 2 bases to trimming and J lost 4 bases; unmatched junction nucleotides: 13. Germline values: CDR1 SQVTM, CDR2 ANQGSEA. The CDR3 is made up of 18 amino acids. The CDR3 here is CSVERTSGLWGTTGELFF. The CDR3 nucleotides are TGCAGCGTTGAACGGACTAGCGGCTTGTGGGGAACCACCGGGGAGCTGTTTTTT.

The rearrangement links TRBV6-2 or TRBV6-3 to TRBJ2-7, with TRBD1 matching 11 bases. The trim removed 4 bases at V and 11 bases at J, leaving 4 bases unmatched. The germline gives CDR1 MNHEY, CDR2 SVGEGT. This CDR3 spans 12 amino acids. CDR3 sequence (DNA): TGTGCCAGCAGTTTTGGGACAGGGGGGAAGTACTTC. Translating gives CASSFGTGGKYF.

This rearrangement joins TRBV7-2 to TRBJ1-6; D call uncertain. The CDR3 runs 13 residues. The V gene's germline CDR1 is SGHTA and CDR2 FQGNSA. Trimming took off 5 bases at V and 10 bases at J, with 12 bases between the two ends. This CDR3 reads CASSPGPVSPLHF. CDR3 in DNA: TGTGCCAGCAGCCCTGGGCCAGTCTCACCCCTCCACTTT.

The chain couples TRBV18 to TRBJ2-1; D not certain. The CDR3 covers 16 residues. Germline V gene sequence: CDR1 KGHSH, CDR2 LQKENI. The V gene lost 6 bases and the J gene lost 3 bases, with 18 bases spanning the gap. For the CDR3, the DNA is TGTGCCAGCTCGAAGGTGCAGGTCTCTATCTACAATGAGCAGTTCTTC. Translated: CASSKVQVSIYNEQFF.

The V call is TRBV18, the J call TRBJ2-7, with TRBD1 matching 9 bases. This CDR3 spans 14 amino acids. Germline V gene data show CDR1 as KGHSH and CDR2 as LQKENI. V was pared by 2 bases and J by 7 bases, with 6 bases of the junction left unmatched. The CDR3 here is CASSPGTGTQEQYF. In nucleotides, the CDR3 is TGTGCCAGCTCACCAGGGACAGGGACCCAGGAGCAGTACTTC.

The J gene is TRBJ1-6, the V gene TRBV15; TRBD1 is a possible D gene (5 bases). V was clipped by 3 bases and J by 13 bases, with 16 bases between them. The CDR3 length is 14 residues. The germline gives CDR1 LNHNV, CDR2 YYDKDF (reference sequence). The chain's CDR3 is CATSRDRQLEPLHF. CDR3 DNA sequence: TGTGCCACCAGCAGGGACCGACAGTTGGAGCCCCTCCACTTT.

This clone was seen once. This chain joins TRBV5-1 and TRBJ2-7; 7 bases map to TRBD1. The CDR3 totals 17 residues. With V trimmed by 0 bases and J by 3 bases, 12 bases remained unmatched. In germline, CDR1 is SGHRS, CDR2 YFSETQ. The CDR3 DNA follows: TGCGCCAGCAGCTTGGTTTCGTCGGGACAGTCCCTCTACGAGCAGTACTTC. Amino acid sequence: CASSLVSSGQSLYEQYF.

The rearrangement links TRBV25-1 to TRBJ2-1, with TRBD1 matching over 9 bases. J gave up 6 bases and V 3 bases, and 9 bases lay outside the gene matches. The CDR3 is 16 residues long. CDR1 and CDR2 from the germline V gene are MGHDK and SYGVNS. CDR3 region: CASSESGTGLGNEQFF. Here the CDR3 DNA reads TGTGCCAGCAGTGAGTCGGGGACAGGGTTGGGCAATGAGCAGTTCTTC.

This chain uses TRBV7-2 with TRBJ2-1, with 7 nucleotides matching TRBD2. Per germline, CDR1 SGHTA and CDR2 FQGNSA. The J segment lost 1 base and the V segment lost 1 base, leaving 4 bases of the junction unmatched. CDR3 length: 16 residues. CDR3 loop: CASSLVGDYSYNEQFF. CDR3 coding DNA: TGTGCCAGCAGCTTAGTCGGGGACTATTCCTACAATGAGCAGTTCTTC.

The chain recombines TRBV12-3 or TRBV12-4 with TRBJ1-2; no clear D gene. V shed 5 bases and J shed 5 bases, with 12 bases lying between them. The CDR3 covers 13 residues. The CDR3 loop is CASSEDTRYGYTF. CDR3 sequence (DNA): TGTGCCAGCAGTGAAGACACCCGGTATGGCTACACCTTC.

This chain connects TRBV18 to TRBJ1-1; D unresolved. The CDR3 is made up of 13 amino acids. Germline V gene sequence: CDR1 KGHSH, CDR2 LQKENI. Trimming left V 2 bases short and J 1 base short, with 5 bases between. CDR3 amino acids: CASSPIGNTEAFF. In DNA, the CDR3 is TGTGCCAGCTCACCAATCGGGAACACTGAAGCTTTCTTT.

This clone was counted once. J is TRBJ2-3 and V is TRBV7-2; 7 bases align to TRBD2. CDR1 and CDR2 from the germline V gene are SGHTA and FQGNSA. J was trimmed by 1 base and V by 5 bases; bases with no gene match: 6. CDR3 length: 15 residues. This CDR3 is CASSKTGGRTDTQYF. DNA for the CDR3: TGTGCCAGCAGCAAGACGGGGGGACGCACAGATACGCAGTATTTT.

The CDR3 here is CASSQGLAGSTDTQYF. CDR3 sequence (DNA): TGTGCCAGCAGCCAGGGACTAGCGGGATCCACAGATACGCAGTATTTT. The V and J genes are TRBV2 and TRBJ2-3; 13 positions agree with TRBD2. This CDR3 contains 16 residues. The germline V gene has CDR1 SNHLY and CDR2 FYNNEI. V was clipped by 6 bases and J by 2 bases; unmatched bases: 5.

This chain uses TRBV6-5 with TRBJ2-1, with D maybe TRBD2 (6 bases). Deletions cut 2 bases from V and 9 bases from J, with 14 bases between. The CDR3 runs to 14 residues. CDR1 is MNHEY, CDR2 SVGAGI, per germline. The CDR3 sequence: CASSYGGDLAEQFF. In DNA, the CDR3 is TGTGCCAGCAGTTACGGTGGGGACTTAGCTGAGCAGTTCTTC.

This CDR3 reads CASSQGAGTDTQYF. The DNA of the CDR3 is TGTGCCAGCAGCCAAGGAGCGGGAACAGATACGCAGTATTTT. The chain couples TRBV3-1 (or the pseudogene TRBV3-2) to TRBJ2-3, with 7 bases that match TRBD2. V shed 1 base, J shed 3 bases, and the junction held 1 base outside the gene matches. CDR1 is LGHDT, CDR2 YNNKEL, per germline (reference sequence). The CDR3 runs 14 residues.